These 19 T cell receptor beta chains were sequenced from one sample in a study of blood T cell repertoires in COVID-19. Sequenced by immunoSEQ multiplex PCR; TCRdb stores in-frame clones only, minus some. The sample shows a few hundred thousand clones, about 82% of them seen only once. The sequencing sample was made of peripheral blood. Source of these receptors: a woman aged 45-65 years with acute or convalescent COVID-19.

In its sample, this clone was seen once. V gene TRBV27 combines with J gene TRBJ2-7, with 8 bases aligning to TRBD1. With 5 bases clipped from V and 2 bases from J, the junction kept 14 bases outside the gene matches. The CDR3 consists of 17 residues. CDR1 is MNHEY and CDR2 is SMNVEV in the germline V gene (reference sequence). The CDR3 DNA reads TGTGCCAGCAGTCCGTCCCCCGGGACAGGAGTTGCCTACGAGCAGTACTTC. Amino acids: CASSPSPGTGVAYEQYF.

The rearrangement links TRBV29-1 to TRBJ1-4; 7 positions agree with TRBD1. The V gene end was trimmed by 3 bases and the J gene end by 0 bases; junction bases not matched to a gene: 10. This CDR3 has 17 residues. Germline V CDR1 and CDR2: SQVTM, ANQGSEA. The CDR3 nucleotides read TGCAGCGTTGAGGATCCGGGACAGAAGGCAACTAATGAAAAACTGTTTTTT. It encodes CSVEDPGQKATNEKLFF.

The chain links TRBV9 to TRBJ2-3; TRBD2 is a possible D gene (6 bases). The V and J ends lost 0 bases and 5 bases respectively, with 13 bases between them. The CDR3 covers 15 residues. CDR1 and CDR2 (germline): SGDLS, YYNGEE. DNA of the CDR3: TGTGCCAGCAGCGTAGGGGCTAGCGAAAGAGATACGCAGTATTTT. The encoded protein is CASSVGASERDTQYF.

This chain uses TRBV7-2 with TRBJ2-7; D is uncertain. The V end lost 1 base, the J end lost 0 bases, and 7 bases lay between the germline ends. CDR1 is SGHTA and CDR2 is FQGNSA in the germline V gene. The CDR3 is 14 residues long. The CDR3 here is CASSLGQISYEQYF. The CDR3, as DNA: TGTGCCAGCAGCTTAGGTCAAATCTCCTACGAGCAGTACTTC.

This rearrangement joins TRBV7-9 to TRBJ2-1, with a tentative D call TRBD1 (6 bases). The CDR3 covers 13 residues. Trimming left V 6 bases short and J 2 bases short, with 8 bases between. The germline V gene encodes CDR1 SEHNR and CDR2 FQNEAQ (reference sequence). CDR3 protein: CASSKGAYNEQFF. The CDR3 DNA reads TGTGCCAGCAGTAAGGGGGCCTACAATGAGCAGTTCTTC.

The chain is built from TRBV2 and TRBJ2-7; D not certain. Germline values: CDR1 SNHLY, CDR2 FYNNEI. V lost 6 bases to trimming and J lost 5 bases, with 14 bases between them. CDR3 length: 13 residues. The CDR3 loop reads CASRERAPNEQYF. Here the CDR3 DNA reads TGTGCCAGCAGGGAGCGTGCCCCTAACGAGCAGTACTTC.

This clone came up a few times. The chain has TRBV4-2 and TRBJ1-2; D is ambiguous. Per the germline V gene, CDR1 is LGHNA and CDR2 is YNFKEQ. The V end was cut by 1 base, the J end by 8 bases, with 14 bases between. CDR3 size: 14 residues. CDR3 DNA: TGTGCCAGCAGCCAAGCCTGGCGGGTCTGGGGCTACACCTTC. Its translation is CASSQAWRVWGYTF.

V usage is TRBV5-1 and J usage is TRBJ1-4; tentative D call: TRBD1 (5 bases). Germline V gene data show CDR1 as SGHRS and CDR2 as YFSETQ. The CDR3 contains 16 residues. V shed 0 bases and J shed 6 bases, with 15 bases lying between them. The CDR3 nucleotides are TGCGCCAGCAGCTTGGCACCGGGGGGGACGGATGAAAAACTGTTTTTT. Its translation: CASSLAPGGTDEKLFF.

This chain uses TRBV7-2 with TRBJ1-1, with D perhaps TRBD1 (6 bases). Trimming left V 1 base short and J 5 bases short, with 14 bases between. There are 15 residues in the CDR3. CDR1 is SGHTA and CDR2 is FQGNSA in the germline V gene. The CDR3 DNA follows: TGTGCCAGCAGCTTAGACCGTGCCAGGGGTACTGAAGCTTTCTTT. The encoded protein is CASSLDRARGTEAFF. Full variable domain (remainder filled in from reference TRBV7-2 and TRBJ1-1): GAGVSQSPSNKVTEKGKDVELRCDPISGHTALYWYRQSLGQGLEFLIYFQGNSAPDKSGLPSDRFSAERTGGSVSTLTIQRTQQEDSAVYLCASSLDRARGTEAFFGQGTRLTVV.

The gene calls are TRBV20-1 and TRBJ1-1; 7 bases are a match to TRBD1. Germline V gene sequence: CDR1 DFQATT, CDR2 SNEGSKA (reference sequence). The length of the CDR3 is 11 residues. V lost 0 bases to trimming and J lost 10 bases; unmatched junction nucleotides: 2. The CDR3 is CSARENRGAFF. The CDR3 bases are TGCAGTGCTAGAGAGAACAGGGGAGCTTTCTTT.

The chain combines TRBV5-4 with TRBJ1-2; TRBD1 matches at 10 bases. CDR3 length: 14 residues. Trimming removed 3 bases from V and 7 bases from J; junction bases left unmatched: 6. Germline V gene data show CDR1 as SGHNT and CDR2 as YYREEE (reference sequence). CDR3 DNA: TGTGCCAGCAGCTCCCCGGACAGGGGGGCTGGCTACACCTTC. Protein product: CASSSPDRGAGYTF.

This clone appeared a single time. The genes are TRBV2 and TRBJ1-1, with unresolved D. The germline V and J ends were trimmed by 3 bases and 1 base, with 6 bases remaining between them. In germline, CDR1 is SNHLY, CDR2 FYNNEI. The CDR3 contains 13 residues. CDR3 amino acids: CASSESGNTEAFF. The CDR3 coding sequence is TGTGCCAGCAGTGAGTCAGGGAACACTGAAGCTTTCTTT.

This rearrangement joins TRBV5-8 to TRBJ2-7; D is unresolved. There are 14 residues in the CDR3. The germline gives CDR1 SGHTS, CDR2 YDEGEE. Between the trimmed V and J ends, which lost 2 bases and 5 bases, there was a span of 14 bases. The CDR3 bases are TGTGCCAGCAGCTTCCGAGCGATCGGTGACGAGCAGTACTTC. Amino acids: CASSFRAIGDEQYF.

The rearrangement joins TRBV27 to TRBJ1-5; 8 nucleotides match TRBD1. This CDR3 is built from 18 residues. The junction had 16 bases not matched to a gene; V was cut back by 3 bases and J by 6 bases. CDR1 is MNHEY, CDR2 SMNVEV, per germline (reference sequence). The CDR3 sequence is CASSFPHSTGAFVQPQHF. Here the CDR3 DNA reads TGTGCCAGCAGTTTCCCCCACTCGACAGGGGCATTCGTTCAGCCCCAGCATTTT.

This chain links TRBV15 with TRBJ1-1; 9 bases fit TRBD1. The germline V gene has CDR1 LNHNV and CDR2 YYDKDF (reference sequence). This CDR3 contains 16 residues. Unmatched junction bases numbered 8, after V lost 1 base and J lost 5 bases. The CDR3 sequence is CATSRVPGQGMTEAFF. The DNA for the CDR3 is TGTGCCACCAGCAGAGTACCGGGACAGGGTATGACTGAAGCTTTCTTT.

As concerns this clone: The same CDR3 can be traced to other DNA sequences in this sample. The chain employs TRBV5-1 and TRBJ2-7, with 10 bases lining up with TRBD2. V shed 3 bases and J 0 bases; nucleotides not matched to a gene: 3. This CDR3 contains 15 residues. CDR1 SGHRS and CDR2 YFSETQ come from the germline V gene. For the CDR3, the DNA is TGCGCCAGCAGCTCCAGCGGGAGGGCCTCCTACGAGCAGTACTTC. This gives the protein CASSSSGRASYEQYF.

About this clone: Other DNA sequences in the sample encode the same CDR3. This chain uses TRBV5-1 with TRBJ2-7, with D perhaps TRBD1 (5 bases). CDR1 is SGHRS and CDR2 is YFSETQ in the germline V gene. The V gene lost 0 bases and the J gene lost 1 base, with 11 bases spanning the gap. CDR3 size: 15 residues. The CDR3 protein is CASSLVGAGSYEQYF. DNA for the CDR3: TGCGCCAGCAGCTTGGTTGGGGCAGGGTCCTACGAGCAGTACTTC.

The gene calls are TRBV4-3 and TRBJ1-6, with 11 bases aligning to TRBD1. J was trimmed by 8 bases and V by 0 bases; bases with no gene match: 3. Germline V CDR1 and CDR2: LGHNA, YSLEER. CDR3 length: 16 residues. The CDR3 DNA follows: TGCGCCAGCAGCCAAGATCGGACAGGGGGCTATTCACCCCTCCACTTT. Its translation: CASSQDRTGGYSPLHF.

This chain joins TRBV7-8 and TRBJ1-1; D uncertain. V dropped 4 bases and J dropped 3 bases, with 15 bases sitting between them. Germline V gene lookup returns CDR1 SGHVS and CDR2 FQNEAQ. The CDR3 has 15 amino acids. The CDR3 region has the DNA TGTGCCAGCAGCTCACTGGGAGGTTGGGACACTGAAGCTTTCTTT. Protein: CASSSLGGWDTEAFF. The whole variable domain, remainder taken from reference TRBV7-8 and TRBJ1-1, is GAGVSQSPRYKVAKRGQDVALRCDPISGHVSLFWYQQALGQGPEFLTYFQNEAQLDKSGLPSDRFFAERPEGSVSTLKIQRTQQEDSAVYLCASSSLGGWDTEAFFGQGTRLTVV.